The subject of this entry is one T cell receptor (beta chain). Its antigen specificity is not known. It has no much larger one-base neighbor in the sample; base qualities were not kept. The sample belongs to a study of response to subunit inactivated influenza vaccine (dated by TCRdb to the late 2010s). Background on the whole study: To follow how T cells responded to a trivalent subunit inactivated influenza vaccine, the researchers relied on deep quantitative profiling of the T cell receptor repertoire.

Library prep was done by RT-PCR. TCRdb lists the instrument as Illumina HiSeq 2500. TCRdb reanalyzed the raw reads on its own, using fastp at Q25 for trimming and MiXCR for clone calling, and kept in-frame beta chains. Identical CDR3 proteins give one entry, which carries the most common genes and DNA. The sample contains hundreds of thousands of distinct CDR3 sequences, about a fifth of them found a single time. In total, the top ten clones hold around 9.9% of the sample. Overall results and qualifications from the work: The authors proposed that each seasonal influenza vaccination may bring in only a limited number of new T cells.

Measured from the cysteine to the phenylalanine, the CDR3 is 15 residues long. Only the CDR3 DNA stays, 45 bases, in frame from base 1. At the junction V is shortened by 5 bases and J by 7 bases; bases outside the gene matches: 8. Sequences WNHNN (CDR1) and SYGVQD (CDR2) are obtained from the germline V gene (reference sequence). Here the sequenced sample was PBMCs from blood, taken less than 6 days after vaccination. The chain is encoded by TRBV10-1 joined to TRBJ2-1; 10 central bases correspond to TRBD2. The source is a man in his fifties or sixties who received an inactivated influenza vaccine. Donor details come from another sample of the same person, matched by shared clones. The DNA sequence follows: TGCGCCAGCAGTTATAGCGGGAGGAATATAAATGAGCAGTTCTTC. This gives the protein CASSYSGRNINEQFF.